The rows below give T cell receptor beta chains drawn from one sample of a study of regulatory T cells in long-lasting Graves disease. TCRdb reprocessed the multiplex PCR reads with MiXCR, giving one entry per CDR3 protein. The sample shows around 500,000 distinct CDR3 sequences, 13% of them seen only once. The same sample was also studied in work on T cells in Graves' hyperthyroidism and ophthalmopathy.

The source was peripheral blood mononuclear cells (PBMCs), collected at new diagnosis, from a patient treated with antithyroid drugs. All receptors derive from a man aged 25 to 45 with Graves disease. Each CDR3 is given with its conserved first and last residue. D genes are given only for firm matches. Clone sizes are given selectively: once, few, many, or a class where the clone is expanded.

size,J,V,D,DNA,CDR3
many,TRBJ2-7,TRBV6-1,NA,TGTGCCAGCAGTGAAGGGCTGAGCGAGCAGTACTTC,CASSEGLSEQYF
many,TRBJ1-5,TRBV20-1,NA,TGCAGTGTTATGGGGCAGCCCCAGCATTTT,CSVMGQPQHF
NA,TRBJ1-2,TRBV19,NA,TGTGCCAGTAGTATAGCCACTGACCGGAGGATTGGCTACACCTTC,CASSIATDRRIGYTF
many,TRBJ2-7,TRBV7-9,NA,TGTGCCAGCAGCTCCAGAGGGCTGCCGCCCTACGAGCAGTACTTC,CASSSRGLPPYEQYF
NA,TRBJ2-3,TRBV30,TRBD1,TGTGCCTGGAGTGGCCCCGGGACAGGTCTCACAGATACGCAGTATTTT,CAWSGPGTGLTDTQYF
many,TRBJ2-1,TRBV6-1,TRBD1,TGTGCCAGCAGCCAAGGACAGGGTAGCTACAATGAGCAGTTCTTC,CASSQGQGSYNEQFF
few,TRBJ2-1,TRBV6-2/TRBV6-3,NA,TGTGCCAGCAGTGACACCTTTGGGTCCTACAATGAGCAGTTCTTC,CASSDTFGSYNEQFF
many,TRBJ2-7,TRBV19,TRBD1,TGTGCCAGCAGCCCATGGACAGGGAGCTCCTACGAGCAGTACTTC,CASSPWTGSSYEQYF
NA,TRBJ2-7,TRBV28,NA,TGTGCCAGCAGCAAGTTCTACGAGCAGTACTTC,CASSKFYEQYF
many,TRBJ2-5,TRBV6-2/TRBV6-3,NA,TGTGCCAGCACTTGGACCCCGGGGGAGACCCAGTACTTC,CASTWTPGETQYF
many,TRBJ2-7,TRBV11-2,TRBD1,TGTGCCAGCAGCTCGCTGGACAGGGCTGACGAGCAGTACTTC,CASSSLDRADEQYF
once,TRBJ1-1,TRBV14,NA,TGTGCCAGCAGCCGTTTCTTGGCAGGAGATTTGAACACTGAAGCTTTCTTT,CASSRFLAGDLNTEAFF
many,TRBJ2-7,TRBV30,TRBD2,TGTGCCTTATCTAGCGGGAGAGGCTACGAGCAGTACTTC,CALSSGRGYEQYF
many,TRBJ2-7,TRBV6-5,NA,TGTGCCAGCAGTTACGGGCAGTTCTCCTACGAGCAGTACTTC,CASSYGQFSYEQYF
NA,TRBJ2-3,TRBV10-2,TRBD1,TGCGCCAGCAGGGACAGGGGCTTCACAGATACGCAGTATTTT,CASRDRGFTDTQYF
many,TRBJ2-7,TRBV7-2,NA,TGTGCCAGCAGCTTACGGGGGCAGGGAGTCTACGAGCAGTACTTC,CASSLRGQGVYEQYF
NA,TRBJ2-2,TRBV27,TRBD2,TGTGCCAGCAGTTTTCTAGCGGGAGACACCGGGGAGCTGTTTTTT,CASSFLAGDTGELFF
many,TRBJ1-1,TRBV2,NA,TGTGCCAGCAGTAAGATGGTAGGGGCATCAAAGAACACTGAAGCTTTCTTT,CASSKMVGASKNTEAFF
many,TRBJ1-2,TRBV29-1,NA,TGCAGCGTTGAATATAAGGTTAACTATGGCTACACCTTC,CSVEYKVNYGYTF
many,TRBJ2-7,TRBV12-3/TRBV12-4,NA,TGTGCCAGCAGTTATTCTCGGGTCTACGAGCAGTACTTC,CASSYSRVYEQYF
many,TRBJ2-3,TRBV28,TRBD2,TGTGCCAGCGTTAGCGGGAAAGATACGCAGTATTTT,CASVSGKDTQYF
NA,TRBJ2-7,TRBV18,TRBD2,TGTGCCAGCTCACCAGGGACTACCCACGAGCAGTACTTC,CASSPGTTHEQYF
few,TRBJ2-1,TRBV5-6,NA,TGTGCCAGCAGCCGGGCGTCCGGAGAGCAGTTCTTC,CASSRASGEQFF
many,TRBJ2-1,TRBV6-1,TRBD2,TGTGCCAGCAGTGAAAGACTGGCGGGAGGAGGGAATGAGCAGTTCTTC,CASSERLAGGGNEQFF
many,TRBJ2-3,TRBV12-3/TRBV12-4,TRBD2,TGTGCCAGCAGTTTCAGCTCCGAGCGGGATAGCACAGATACGCAGTATTTT,CASSFSSERDSTDTQYF
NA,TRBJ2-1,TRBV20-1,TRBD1,TGCAGTGCGACTGCCGGGACAGCTTTAAATGAGCAGTTCTTC,CSATAGTALNEQFF
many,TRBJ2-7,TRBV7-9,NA,TGTGCCAGCGGGCCCGGGCAGTACTTC,CASGPGQYF
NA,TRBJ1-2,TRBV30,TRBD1,TGTGCCTGGAGTGTAGACAGGGGTAACTATGGCTACACCTTC,CAWSVDRGNYGYTF
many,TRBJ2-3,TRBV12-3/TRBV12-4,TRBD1,TGTGCCAGCACCCCGGGACAGGGAATCGATACGCAGTATTTT,CASTPGQGIDTQYF
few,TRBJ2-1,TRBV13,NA,TGTGCCAGCAGCTTAGCTAGAACCTACAATGAGCAGTTCTTC,CASSLARTYNEQFF
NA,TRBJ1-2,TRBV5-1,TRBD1,TGCGCCAGCAGCTCGGGACAGGGCCAAGTCTATGGCTACACCTTC,CASSSGQGQVYGYTF
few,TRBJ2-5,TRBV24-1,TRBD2,TGTGCCACCAGTGGGGAAAGCGGGAGGCCAGGCGGACCGACCCAGTACTTC,CATSGESGRPGGPTQYF
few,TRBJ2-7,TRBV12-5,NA,TGTGCTAGTGGTATCCCCTCGATGGGGCGCGAGCAGTACTTC,CASGIPSMGREQYF
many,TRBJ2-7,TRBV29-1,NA,TGCAGCGTCATCTCACCGGGACCGGAGCAGTACTTC,CSVISPGPEQYF
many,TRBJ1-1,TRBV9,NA,TGTGCCAGCAGCGTAGGGACGGGAAATACTGAAGCTTTCTTT,CASSVGTGNTEAFF
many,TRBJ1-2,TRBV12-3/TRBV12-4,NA,TGTGCCAGCAGTTTAGGGGGACCGATCTATGGCTACACCTTC,CASSLGGPIYGYTF
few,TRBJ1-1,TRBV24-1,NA,TGTGCCACCTCGAACGGTCGGCAGACCACCAGTTTCAAGAACACTGAAGCTTTCTTT,CATSNGRQTTSFKNTEAFF
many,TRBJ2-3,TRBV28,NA,TGTGCCAGCAGGGTTGGGTTTGCAGATACGCAGTATTTT,CASRVGFADTQYF
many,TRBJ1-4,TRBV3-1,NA,TGTGCCAGCAGCCAAGGATCGGGGGATGGTGAAAAACTGTTTTTT,CASSQGSGDGEKLFF
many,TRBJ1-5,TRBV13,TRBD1,TGTGCCAGCAGCTCGGACAGGACGGGGCAGCCCCAGCATTTT,CASSSDRTGQPQHF